This T cell receptor beta chain was sequenced for a study of PD-1 blockade in mismatch repair-deficient tumors. TCRdb's table, derived via immunoSEQ multiplex PCR, lists solely in-frame clones and lacks some. The sample has over 100,000 clones; 70% to 80% are singletons. Every patient had mismatch repair deficiency by PCR or immunohistochemistry. V dropped 5 bases and J dropped 3 bases, with 8 bases sitting between them. This CDR3 is built from 12 residues. The germline CDR1 and CDR2 sequences are SGHAT and FQNNGV. The sequence was collected from an adult with mismatch repair-deficient cancer. The genes are TRBV11-2 and TRBJ2-7, with D unresolved. Here the sequenced sample was peripheral blood, taken roughly 13 months after starting pembrolizumab. Here the CDR3 DNA reads TGTGCCAGCAGCCCGGACGTCTACGAGCAGTACTTC. This sequence encodes CASSPDVYEQYF.